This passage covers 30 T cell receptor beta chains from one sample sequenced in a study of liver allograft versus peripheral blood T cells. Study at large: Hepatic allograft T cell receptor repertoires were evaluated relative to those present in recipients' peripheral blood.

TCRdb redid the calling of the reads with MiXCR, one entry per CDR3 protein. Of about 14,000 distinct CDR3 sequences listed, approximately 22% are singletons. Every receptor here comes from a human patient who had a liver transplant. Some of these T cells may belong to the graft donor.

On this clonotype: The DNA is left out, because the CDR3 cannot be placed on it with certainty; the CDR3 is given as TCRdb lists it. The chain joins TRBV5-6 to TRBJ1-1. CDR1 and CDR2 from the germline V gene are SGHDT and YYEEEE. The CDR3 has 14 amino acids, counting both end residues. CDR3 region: CASSFGNGYGEAFF.

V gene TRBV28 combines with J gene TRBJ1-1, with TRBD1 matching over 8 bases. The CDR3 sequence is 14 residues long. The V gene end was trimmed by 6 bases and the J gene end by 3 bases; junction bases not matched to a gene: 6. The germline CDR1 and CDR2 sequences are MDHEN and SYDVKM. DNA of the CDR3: TGTGCCAGCAGCTGGACAGGGTTGGACACTGAAGCTTTCTTT. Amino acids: CASSWTGLDTEAFF.

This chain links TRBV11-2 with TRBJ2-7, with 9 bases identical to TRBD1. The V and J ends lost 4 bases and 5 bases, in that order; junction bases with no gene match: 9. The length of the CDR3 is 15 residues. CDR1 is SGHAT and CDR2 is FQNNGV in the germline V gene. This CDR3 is CASSSLDRGLNEQYF. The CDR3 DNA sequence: TGTGCCAGCAGCTCCCTGGACAGGGGTTTAAACGAGCAGTACTTC.

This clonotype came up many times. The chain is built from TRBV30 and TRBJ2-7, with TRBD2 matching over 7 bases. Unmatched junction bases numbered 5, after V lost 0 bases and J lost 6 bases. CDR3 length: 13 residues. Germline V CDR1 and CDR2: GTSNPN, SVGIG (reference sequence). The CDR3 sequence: CAWSVGRGGEQYF. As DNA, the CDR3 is TGTGCCTGGAGTGTAGGGAGGGGCGGCGAGCAGTACTTC.

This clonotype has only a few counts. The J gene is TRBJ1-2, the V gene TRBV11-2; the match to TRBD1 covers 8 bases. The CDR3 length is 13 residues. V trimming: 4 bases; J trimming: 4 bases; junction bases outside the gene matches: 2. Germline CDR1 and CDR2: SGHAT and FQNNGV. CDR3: CASSSTGGYGYTF. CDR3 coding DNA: TGTGCCAGCAGCTCCACAGGGGGCTATGGCTACACCTTC.

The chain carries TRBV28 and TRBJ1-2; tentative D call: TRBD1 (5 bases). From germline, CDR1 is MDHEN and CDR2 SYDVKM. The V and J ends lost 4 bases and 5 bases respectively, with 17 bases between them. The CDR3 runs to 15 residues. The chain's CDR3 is CASSWDGGTAYGYTF. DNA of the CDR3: TGTGCCAGCAGTTGGGATGGGGGGACCGCTTATGGCTACACCTTC.

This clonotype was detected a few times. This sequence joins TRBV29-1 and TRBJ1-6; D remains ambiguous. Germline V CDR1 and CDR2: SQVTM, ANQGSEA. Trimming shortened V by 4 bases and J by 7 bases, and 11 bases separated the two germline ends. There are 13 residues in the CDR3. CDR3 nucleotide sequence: TGCAGCGTTGGTTTCGGAGTAAATTCACCCCTCCACTTT. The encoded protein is CSVGFGVNSPLHF.

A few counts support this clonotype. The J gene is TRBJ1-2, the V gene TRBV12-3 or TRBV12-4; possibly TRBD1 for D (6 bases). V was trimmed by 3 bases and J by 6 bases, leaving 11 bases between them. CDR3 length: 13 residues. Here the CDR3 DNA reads TGTGCCAGCAGTTTTAGGGGGTACAATGGCTACACCTTC. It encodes CASSFRGYNGYTF.

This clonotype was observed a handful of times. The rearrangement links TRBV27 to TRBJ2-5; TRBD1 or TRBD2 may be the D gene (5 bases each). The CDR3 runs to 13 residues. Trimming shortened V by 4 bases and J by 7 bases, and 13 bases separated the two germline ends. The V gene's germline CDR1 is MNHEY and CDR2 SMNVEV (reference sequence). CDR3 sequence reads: CASSSGGPRTQYF. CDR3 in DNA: TGTGCCAGCAGTTCTGGGGGTCCACGGACCCAGTACTTC.

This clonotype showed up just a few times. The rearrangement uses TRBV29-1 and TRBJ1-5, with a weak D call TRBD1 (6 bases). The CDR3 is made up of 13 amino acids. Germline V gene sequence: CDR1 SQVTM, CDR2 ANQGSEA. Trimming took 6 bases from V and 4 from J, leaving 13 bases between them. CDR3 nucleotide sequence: TGCAGCGTCTCCCAGGGGAGGAATCAGCCCCAGCATTTT. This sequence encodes CSVSQGRNQPQHF.

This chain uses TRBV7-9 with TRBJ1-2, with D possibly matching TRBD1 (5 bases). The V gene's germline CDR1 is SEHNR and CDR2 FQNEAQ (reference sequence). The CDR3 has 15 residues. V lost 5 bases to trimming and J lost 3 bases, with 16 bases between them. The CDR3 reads CASSPPRGVYYGYTF. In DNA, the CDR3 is TGTGCCAGCAGCCCCCCGCGGGGGGTGTACTATGGCTACACCTTC.

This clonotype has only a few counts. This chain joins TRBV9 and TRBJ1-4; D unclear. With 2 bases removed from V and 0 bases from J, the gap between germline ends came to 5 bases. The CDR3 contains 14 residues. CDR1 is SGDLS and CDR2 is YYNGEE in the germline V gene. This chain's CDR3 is CASSVTATNEKLFF. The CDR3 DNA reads TGTGCCAGCAGCGTGACTGCAACTAATGAAAAACTGTTTTTT.

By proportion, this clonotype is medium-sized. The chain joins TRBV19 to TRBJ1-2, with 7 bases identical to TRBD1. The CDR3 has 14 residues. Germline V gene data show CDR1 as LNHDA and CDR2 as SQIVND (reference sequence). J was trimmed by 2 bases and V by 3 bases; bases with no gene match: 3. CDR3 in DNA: TGTGCCAGTAGTATGCAGGGGGGAAACTATGGCTACACCTTC. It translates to CASSMQGGNYGYTF.

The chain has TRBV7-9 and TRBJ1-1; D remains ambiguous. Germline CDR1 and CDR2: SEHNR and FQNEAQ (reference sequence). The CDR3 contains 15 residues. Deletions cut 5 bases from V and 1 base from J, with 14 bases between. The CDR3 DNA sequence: TGTGCCAGCAGCCAAGGGTCGGCGGCGAACACTGAAGCTTTCTTT. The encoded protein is CASSQGSAANTEAFF. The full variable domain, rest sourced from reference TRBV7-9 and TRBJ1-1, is DTGVSQNPRHKITKRGQNVTFRCDPISEHNRLYWYRQTLGQGPEFLTYFQNEAQLEKSRLLSDRFSAERPKGSFSTLEIQRTEQGDSAMYLCASSQGSAANTEAFFGQGTRLTVV.

DNA of the CDR3: TGTGCCAGTACCCCCCTGTCTCGGAGCAGCAATCAGCCCCAGCATTTT. Translated, it gives CASTPLSRSSNQPQHF. The chain couples TRBV19 to TRBJ1-5; D remains ambiguous. This CDR3 contains 16 residues. From germline, CDR1 is LNHDA and CDR2 SQIVND (reference sequence). The germline V and J ends were trimmed by 7 bases and 1 base, with 17 bases remaining between them.

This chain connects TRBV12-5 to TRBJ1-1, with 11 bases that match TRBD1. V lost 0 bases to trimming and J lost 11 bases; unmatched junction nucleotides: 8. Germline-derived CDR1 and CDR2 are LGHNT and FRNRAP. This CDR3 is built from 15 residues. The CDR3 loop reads CASGLVPGQGARAFF. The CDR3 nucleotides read TGTGCTAGTGGTTTGGTACCAGGACAGGGGGCGAGGGCTTTCTTT.

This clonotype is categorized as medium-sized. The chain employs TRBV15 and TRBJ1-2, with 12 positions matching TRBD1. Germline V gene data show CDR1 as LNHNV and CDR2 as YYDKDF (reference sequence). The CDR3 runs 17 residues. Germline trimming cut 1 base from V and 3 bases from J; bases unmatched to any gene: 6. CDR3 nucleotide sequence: TGTGCCACCAGCAGAGGTGAGGGGACAGGGGGCGACTATGGCTACACCTTC. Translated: CATSRGEGTGGDYGYTF. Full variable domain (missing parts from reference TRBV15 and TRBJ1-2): DAMVIQNPRYQVTQFGKPVTLSCSQTLNHNVMYWYQQKSSQAPKLLFHYYDKDFNNEADTPDNFQSRRPNTSFCFLDIRSPGLGDTAMYLCATSRGEGTGGDYGYTFGSGTRLTVV.

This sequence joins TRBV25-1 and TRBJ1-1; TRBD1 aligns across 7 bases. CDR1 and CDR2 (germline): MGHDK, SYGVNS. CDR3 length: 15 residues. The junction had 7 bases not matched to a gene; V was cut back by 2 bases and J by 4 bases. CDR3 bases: TGTGCCAGCAGTGAAGGTGACAGGGTGGGCACTGAAGCTTTCTTT. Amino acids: CASSEGDRVGTEAFF.

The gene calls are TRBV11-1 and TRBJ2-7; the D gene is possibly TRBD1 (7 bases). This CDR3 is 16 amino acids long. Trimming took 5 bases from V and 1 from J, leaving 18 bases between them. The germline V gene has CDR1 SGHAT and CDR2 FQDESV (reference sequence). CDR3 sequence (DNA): TGTGCCAGCAGCCCTAGCGCGGGGACAGTTTCCTACGAGCAGTACTTC. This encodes CASSPSAGTVSYEQYF.

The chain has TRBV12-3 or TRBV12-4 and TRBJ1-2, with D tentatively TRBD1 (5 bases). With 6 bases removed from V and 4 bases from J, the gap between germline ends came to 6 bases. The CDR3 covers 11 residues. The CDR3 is CASSGGYGYTF. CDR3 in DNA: TGTGCCAGCAGCGGGGGCTATGGCTACACCTTC.

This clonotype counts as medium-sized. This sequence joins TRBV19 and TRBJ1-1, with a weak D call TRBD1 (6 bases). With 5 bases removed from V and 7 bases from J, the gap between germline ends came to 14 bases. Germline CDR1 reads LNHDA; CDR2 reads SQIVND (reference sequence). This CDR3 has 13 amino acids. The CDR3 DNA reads TGTGCCAGTAGTCCCGAGGACAGAATTGAAGCTTTCTTT. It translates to CASSPEDRIEAFF.

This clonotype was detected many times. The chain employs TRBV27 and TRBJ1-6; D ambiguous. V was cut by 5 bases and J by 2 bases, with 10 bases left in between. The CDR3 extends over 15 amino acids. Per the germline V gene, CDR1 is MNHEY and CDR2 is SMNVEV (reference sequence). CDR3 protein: CASSLVRTYNSPLHF. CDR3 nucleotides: TGTGCCAGCAGTCTAGTCAGGACCTATAATTCACCCCTCCACTTT.

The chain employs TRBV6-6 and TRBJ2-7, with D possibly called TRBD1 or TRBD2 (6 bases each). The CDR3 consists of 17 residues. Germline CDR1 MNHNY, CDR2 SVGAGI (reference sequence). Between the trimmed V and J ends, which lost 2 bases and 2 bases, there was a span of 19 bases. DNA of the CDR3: TGTGCCAGCAGTTACCACCAGGGGATAGCGGACCCCTACGAGCAGTACTTC. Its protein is CASSYHQGIADPYEQYF.

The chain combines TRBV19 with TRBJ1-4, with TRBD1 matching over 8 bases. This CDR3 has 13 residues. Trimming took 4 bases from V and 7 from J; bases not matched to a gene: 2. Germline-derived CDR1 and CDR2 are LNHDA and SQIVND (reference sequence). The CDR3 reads CASSRQGAEKLFF. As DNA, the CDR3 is TGTGCCAGTAGTAGGCAGGGGGCTGAAAAACTGTTTTTT.

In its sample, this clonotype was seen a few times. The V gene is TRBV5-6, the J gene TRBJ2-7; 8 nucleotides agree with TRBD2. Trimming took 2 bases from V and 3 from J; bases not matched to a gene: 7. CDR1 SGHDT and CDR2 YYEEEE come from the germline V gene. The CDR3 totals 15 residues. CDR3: CASSFPGGEYYEQYF. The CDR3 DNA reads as TGTGCCAGCAGCTTCCCGGGGGGGGAGTACTACGAGCAGTACTTC.

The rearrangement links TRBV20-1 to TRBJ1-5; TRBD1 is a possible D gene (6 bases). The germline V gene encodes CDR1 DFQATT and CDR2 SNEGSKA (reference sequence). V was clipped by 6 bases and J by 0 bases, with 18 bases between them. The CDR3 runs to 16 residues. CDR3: CSARGRGRGSNQPQHF. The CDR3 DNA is TGCAGTGCCAGGGGCAGGGGAAGGGGTAGCAATCAGCCCCAGCATTTT.

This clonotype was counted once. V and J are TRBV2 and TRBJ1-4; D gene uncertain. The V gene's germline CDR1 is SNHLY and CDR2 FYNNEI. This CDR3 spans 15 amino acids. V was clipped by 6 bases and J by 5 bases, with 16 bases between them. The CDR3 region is CASRRPGDRNEKLFF. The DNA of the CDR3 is TGTGCCAGCAGGAGACCCGGGGATCGGAATGAAAAACTGTTTTTT.

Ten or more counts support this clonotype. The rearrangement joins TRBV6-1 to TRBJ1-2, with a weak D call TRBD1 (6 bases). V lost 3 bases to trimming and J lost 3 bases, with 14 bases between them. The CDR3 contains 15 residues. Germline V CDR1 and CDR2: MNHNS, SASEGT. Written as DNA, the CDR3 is TGTGCCAGCAGTGATGAGGGGGGGGGTCACTATGGCTACACCTTC. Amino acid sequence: CASSDEGGGHYGYTF.

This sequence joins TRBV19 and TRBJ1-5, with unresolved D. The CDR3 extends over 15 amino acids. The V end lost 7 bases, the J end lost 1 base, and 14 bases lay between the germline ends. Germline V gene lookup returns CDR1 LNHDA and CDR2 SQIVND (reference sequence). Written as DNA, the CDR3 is TGTGCCAGTAACCCTGGGCCGGTCAGCAATCAGCCCCAGCATTTT. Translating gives CASNPGPVSNQPQHF. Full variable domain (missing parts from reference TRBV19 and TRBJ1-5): DGGITQSPKYLFRKEGQNVTLSCEQNLNHDAMYWYRQDPGQGLRLIYYSQIVNDFQKGDIAEGYSVSREKKESFPLTVTSAQKNPTAFYLCASNPGPVSNQPQHFGDGTRLSIL.

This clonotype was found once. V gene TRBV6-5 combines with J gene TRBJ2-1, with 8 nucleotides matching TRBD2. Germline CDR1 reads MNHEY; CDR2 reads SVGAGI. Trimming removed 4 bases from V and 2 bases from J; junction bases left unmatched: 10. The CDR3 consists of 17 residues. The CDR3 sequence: CASSWLGGAFPYNEQFF. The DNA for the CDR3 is TGTGCCAGCAGTTGGCTCGGGGGGGCTTTTCCCTACAATGAGCAGTTCTTC.